This T cell receptor (beta chain) was identified in a study of shared clonotypes between healthy human individuals. As regards this clone: The antigen remains undetermined.

Study results and limitations: Relative to their counterparts shared across all four donors, non-shared clonotypes exhibited diminished generation probabilities. Owing to a small donor count, the genetic and exposure-history diversity represented was limited.

Germline CDR1 reads SEHNR; CDR2 reads FQNEAQ (reference sequence). This CDR3 region has 15 residues. V lost 5 bases and J 4 bases, leaving 16 bases between the germline ends. Profiling relied on immunoSEQ multiplex PCR, and the TCRdb table lists in-frame clones only, not all of them. The repertoire holds about 2.1 million clones, 90% to 95% seen once, with 1.5% to 2% in the top ten. Cells designated naive CD8 were CD45RO-negative and were positively selected for CCR7, with terminally differentiated effector memory CD45RA+ cells excluded. The receptor comes from a man aged 18 to 29 in good health. Some clones in this sample may be carry-over from other donors' samples. The sample consisted of naive CD8+ T cells from PBMCs. The V call is TRBV7-9, the J call TRBJ2-3, with D perhaps matching TRBD1 (6 bases). As DNA, the CDR3 is TGTGCCAGCAGCCCTAGGGGGAAGCACCCAGATACGCAGTATTTT. This codes for CASSPRGKHPDTQYF.